This T cell receptor beta chain originates from a study of patients and donors after allogeneic stem cell transplantation. Trimming took 4 bases from V and 8 from J; bases not matched to a gene: 7. Germline CDR1 and CDR2: MGHRA and YSYEKL. This CDR3 is built from 15 residues. TCRdb ran MiXCR on the RT-PCR reads and lists one entry per CDR3 protein. The sample records about 230,000 distinct CDR3 sequences, roughly 15% being singletons. The receptor was derived from a human donor who was either an allogeneic HSCT recipient or a stem cell or donor lymphocyte infusion donor (not recorded which). It is not recorded whose cells these are; they may come from a transplant donor. The specimen was blood, either unsorted or a sorted T cell fraction (not recorded which). This chain joins TRBV4-1 and TRBJ2-1, with 11 nucleotides matching TRBD1. CDR3 residues: CASSRDRGGRHEQFF. CDR3 nucleotide sequence: TGCGCCAGCAGCCGGGACAGGGGGGGGAGACATGAGCAGTTCTTC.